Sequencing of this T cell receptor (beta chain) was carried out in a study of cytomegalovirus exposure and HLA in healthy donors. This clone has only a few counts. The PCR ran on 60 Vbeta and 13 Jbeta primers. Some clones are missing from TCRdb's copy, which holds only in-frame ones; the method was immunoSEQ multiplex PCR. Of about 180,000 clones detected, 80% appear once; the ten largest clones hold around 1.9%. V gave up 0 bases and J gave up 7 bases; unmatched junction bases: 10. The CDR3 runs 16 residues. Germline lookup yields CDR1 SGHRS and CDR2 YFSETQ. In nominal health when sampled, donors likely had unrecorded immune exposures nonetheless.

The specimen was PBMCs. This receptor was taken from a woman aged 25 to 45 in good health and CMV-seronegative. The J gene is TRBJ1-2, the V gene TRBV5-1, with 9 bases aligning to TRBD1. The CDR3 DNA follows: TGCGCCAGCAGCTTGGAGGGCTACAGGGGGCTAGGTGGCTACACCTTC. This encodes CASSLEGYRGLGGYTF.